This T cell receptor beta chain originates from a study of T cell repertoires in cytomegalovirus infection. Study summary: Shared public TCR beta signatures pointed to both CMV infection and a matching HLA type. Whole-study results and caveats: The ex vivo response showed dominance by HLA-C-restricted CMV-specific TCR beta clonotypes.

A single record per CDR3 protein comes from TCRdb applying MiXCR to the reads. The sample has 900,000 to 950,000 distinct CDR3 sequences; approximately 31% are singletons. In the case of this clonotype: Antigen: not known.

Trimming removed 4 bases from V and 6 bases from J; junction bases left unmatched: 3. This CDR3 has 13 amino acids. Germline CDR1 reads SEHNR; CDR2 reads FQNEAQ (reference sequence). The sequence came from a human donor in good health (CMV status not recorded). Some clones in this sample may be carry-over from other donors' samples. The genes are TRBV7-9 and TRBJ2-1, with TRBD1 identical over 7 bases. This material consisted of cultured CD8+ T cells from PBMCs, taken from culture after CMV antigen stimulation. The CDR3, as DNA: TGTGCCAGCAGCTGGCAGGGGGTCAATGAGCAGTTCTTC. Translating gives CASSWQGVNEQFF.